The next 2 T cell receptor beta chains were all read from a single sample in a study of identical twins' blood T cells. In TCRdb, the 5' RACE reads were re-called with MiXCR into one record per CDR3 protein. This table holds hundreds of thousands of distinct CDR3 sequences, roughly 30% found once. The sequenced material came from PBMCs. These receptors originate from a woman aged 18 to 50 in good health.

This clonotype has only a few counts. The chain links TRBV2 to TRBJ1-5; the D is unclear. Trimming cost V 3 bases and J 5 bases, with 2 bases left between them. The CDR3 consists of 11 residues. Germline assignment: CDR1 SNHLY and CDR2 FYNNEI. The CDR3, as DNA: TGTGCCAGCAGTGACGATCAGCCCCAGCATTTT. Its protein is CASSDDQPQHF.

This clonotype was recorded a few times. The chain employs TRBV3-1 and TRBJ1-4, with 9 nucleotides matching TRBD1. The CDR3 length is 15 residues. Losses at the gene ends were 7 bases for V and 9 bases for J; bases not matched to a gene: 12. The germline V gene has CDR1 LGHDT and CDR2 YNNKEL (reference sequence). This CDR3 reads CASKSSGQGAQKLFF. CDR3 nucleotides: TGTGCCAGCAAAAGTTCGGGACAGGGTGCGCAAAAACTGTTTTTT.